Below, 26 T cell receptor beta chains from the same sample are listed, as sequenced in a study of blood T cells in healthy people across ages. Through a sample-barcoded 5' primer and a J-beta primer mix, a second PCR was run for roughly 7 to 12 cycles. Via MiXCR, TCRdb re-called the 5' RACE reads, giving one row per CDR3 protein. The sample lists approximately 1.5 million distinct CDR3 sequences, roughly 32% occurring once. Sequencing was carried out using blood. All receptors come from a woman younger than 45 in good health.

This CDR3 reads CASSSGDQAKNEQYF. The CDR3 DNA sequence: TGTGCCAGCAGTTCCGGAGACCAAGCGAAGAACGAGCAGTACTTC. This chain links TRBV6-6 with TRBJ2-7; the D is unclear. With 4 bases removed from V and 5 bases from J, the gap between germline ends came to 18 bases. The CDR3 length is 15 residues. Germline-derived CDR1 and CDR2 are MNHNY and SVGAGI (reference sequence).

The chain is built from TRBV5-1 and TRBJ2-5, with D possibly being TRBD1 (5 bases). Trimming shortened V by 4 bases and J by 7 bases, and 26 bases separated the two germline ends. CDR3 length: 17 amino acids. Germline CDR1 reads SGHRS; CDR2 reads YFSETQ. The CDR3 nucleotides read TGCGCCAGCAGCGACCCGGCCCTCCAGACAGTATCTGGGACCCAGTACTTC. Encoded protein: CASSDPALQTVSGTQYF. Drawing the rest from reference TRBV5-1 and TRBJ2-5, the complete variable domain is KAGVTQTPRYLIKTRGQQVTLSCSPISGHRSVSWYQQTPGQGLQFLFEYFSETQRNKGNFPGRFSGRQFSNSRSEMNVSTLELGDSALYLCASSDPALQTVSGTQYFGPGTRLLVL.

CDR3 residues: CASRVSRGQETQYF. The CDR3 bases are TGTGCCAGCAGGGTCAGCCGGGGCCAAGAGACCCAGTACTTC. V and J are TRBV6-1 and TRBJ2-5, with D possibly TRBD2 on 5 matching bases. The V end lost 6 bases, the J end lost 1 base, and 12 bases lay between the germline ends. The CDR3 loop spans 14 amino acids. CDR1 is MNHNS and CDR2 is SASEGT in the germline V gene.

In the case of this clonotype: A junction end diverges from the germline sequence, so it may reflect a read error. This chain connects TRBV20-1 to TRBJ2-3; D might be TRBD2 (7 bases). The CDR3 sequence is 18 residues long. The germline V gene encodes CDR1 DFQATT and CDR2 SNEGSKA (reference sequence). In nucleotides, the CDR3 is TGCAGTGCTGGAGAGGGGGGAGTGCGGGAGTGGGGCACAGATACGCAGTATTTT. Its protein product is CSAGEGGVREWGTDTQYF.

V is TRBV3-1 and J is TRBJ1-3; D remains unclear. V was clipped by 0 bases and J by 0 bases, with 6 bases between them. The germline CDR1 and CDR2 sequences are LGHDT and YNNKEL (reference sequence). The CDR3 spans 15 residues. The CDR3 protein is CASSQDGYSGNTIYF. In nucleotides, the CDR3 is TGTGCCAGCAGCCAAGATGGGTACTCTGGAAACACCATATATTTT. Complete variable domain (other parts from reference TRBV3-1 and TRBJ1-3): DTAVSQTPKYLVTQMGNDKSIKCEQNLGHDTMYWYKQDSKKFLKIMFSYNNKELIINETVPNRFSPKSPDKAHLNLHINSLELGDSAVYFCASSQDGYSGNTIYFGEGSWLTVV.

As concerns this clonotype: This sequence may be a read error, since a much larger clone differs from it by one base. The chain couples TRBV29-1 to TRBJ2-1; 13 positions agree with TRBD2. V dropped 6 bases and J dropped 13; count of bases not matched to a gene: 21. CDR1 and CDR2 from the germline V gene are SQVTM and ANQGSEA. The CDR3 is made up of 17 amino acids. CDR3 nucleotide sequence: TGCAGCGTCGCGGGGACTAGCGGGATCCCTACCCGAGAGACCCAGTTCTTC. Its translation is CSVAGTSGIPTRETQFF.

This sequence joins TRBV16 and TRBJ2-7, with D uncertain. Trimming took off 3 bases at V and 3 bases at J, with 12 bases between the two ends. The CDR3 spans 14 residues. Germline V CDR1 and CDR2: KGHSY, FQNENV. DNA of the CDR3: TGTGCCAGCAGCCAGGGTCCAGTCCTCTACGAGCAGTACTTC. Its protein is CASSQGPVLYEQYF.

The CDR3 protein is CAIKDRGGEKLFF. The CDR3, as DNA: TGTGCCATCAAGGACAGGGGTGGAGAAAAACTGTTTTTT. The chain uses TRBV10-3 and TRBJ1-4, with 9 bases identical to TRBD1. The CDR3 has 13 amino acids. Per the germline V gene, CDR1 is ENHRY and CDR2 is SYGVKD. Losses at the gene ends were 7 bases for V and 8 bases for J; bases not matched to a gene: 5.

This clonotype has just a few counts. The J gene is TRBJ2-1, the V gene TRBV5-6; TRBD1 matches 7 bases. The germline CDR1 and CDR2 sequences are SGHDT and YYEEEE. Germline trimming cut 4 bases from V and 0 bases from J; bases unmatched to any gene: 7. The CDR3 is 16 residues long. The CDR3 region has the DNA TGTGCCAGCAGCCGAGGGGGACAGAGCTCCTACAATGAGCAGTTCTTC. Translation: CASSRGGQSSYNEQFF. Using reference TRBV5-6 and TRBJ2-1 for the parts outside the CDR3, the full variable domain is DAGVTQSPTHLIKTRGQQVTLRCSPKSGHDTVSWYQQALGQGPQFIFQYYEEEERQRGNFPDRFSGHQFPNYSSELNVNALLLGDSALYLCASSRGGQSSYNEQFFGPGTRLTVL.

The V gene is TRBV28, the J gene TRBJ2-7; D may be TRBD2 (6 bases). Germline V gives CDR1 MDHEN, CDR2 SYDVKM. The CDR3 covers 12 residues. V lost 7 bases and J lost 4, with 11 bases in between. The chain's CDR3 is CASKGGEYEQYF. CDR3 DNA sequence: TGTGCCAGCAAGGGCGGGGAGTACGAGCAGTACTTC.

The V call is TRBV16, the J call TRBJ1-1, with 7 bases identical to TRBD1. The V gene end was trimmed by 3 bases and the J gene end by 0 bases; junction bases not matched to a gene: 4. Germline CDR1 reads KGHSY; CDR2 reads FQNENV. The CDR3 consists of 15 residues. DNA of the CDR3: TGTGCCAGCAGCCAGAGACAGGGTTTGAACACTGAAGCTTTCTTT. It codes for CASSQRQGLNTEAFF.

V is TRBV5-1 and J is TRBJ1-2; 9 nucleotides match TRBD1. V shed 2 bases, J shed 3 bases, and the junction held 8 bases outside the gene matches. Germline V lookup: CDR1 SGHRS, CDR2 YFSETQ. This CDR3 has 16 residues. CDR3 coding DNA: TGCGCCAGCAGCTTAGATACAGGGGGCGCCCACTATGGCTACACCTTC. This gives the protein CASSLDTGGAHYGYTF.

V is TRBV29-1 and J is TRBJ1-6, with a possible D match to TRBD1 (5 bases). Germline loops: CDR1 SQVTM, CDR2 ANQGSEA. CDR3 length: 13 residues. V shed 5 bases and J shed 5 bases, with 10 bases lying between them. The DNA for the CDR3 is TGCAGCGTTCAGACAGTTAATAATTCACCCCTCCACTTT. This sequence encodes CSVQTVNNSPLHF.

This clonotype came up a few times. This chain uses TRBV5-1 with TRBJ2-5; possible D gene TRBD1, 6 bases. The germline V gene encodes CDR1 SGHRS and CDR2 YFSETQ. Between the trimmed V and J ends, which lost 4 bases and 3 bases, there was a span of 19 bases. The CDR3 runs to 16 residues. The CDR3 protein is CASSPTRTEGEETQYF. CDR3 nucleotides: TGCGCCAGCAGCCCAACGCGGACAGAAGGGGAAGAGACCCAGTACTTC.

As for this clonotype: This could be a read error, since a much larger clone is one nucleotide away. V is TRBV3-1 and J is TRBJ2-3; weak D call: TRBD2 (5 bases). The V gene lost 1 base and the J gene lost 2 bases, with 10 bases spanning the gap. This CDR3 is 15 amino acids long. CDR1 is LGHDT and CDR2 is YNNKEL in the germline V gene (reference sequence). The CDR3 DNA follows: TGTGCCAGCAGCCAAGCTGTACTAGTCACAGATACGCAGTATTTT. It codes for CASSQAVLVTDTQYF.

V gene TRBV20-1 combines with J gene TRBJ2-1; the D is unclear. V was pared by 1 base and J by 0 bases, with 13 bases between. This CDR3 has 16 amino acids. Germline CDR1 is DFQATT and CDR2 is SNEGSKA (reference sequence). The CDR3 protein is CSARGYPTTSYNEQFF. In DNA, the CDR3 is TGCAGTGCTAGAGGGTACCCCACTACCTCCTACAATGAGCAGTTCTTC.

This clonotype was found a few times. The chain is built from TRBV10-3 and TRBJ1-1, with unresolved D. Trimming left V 10 bases short and J 0 bases short, with 15 bases between. The germline V gene encodes CDR1 ENHRY and CDR2 SYGVKD. CDR3 size: 14 residues. CDR3 amino acids: CATALRGVNTEAFF. In DNA form, the CDR3 reads TGTGCCACCGCACTCCGGGGTGTGAACACTGAAGCTTTCTTT.

The table lists this clonotype with a few counts. The J gene is TRBJ1-4, the V gene TRBV15; D unresolved. V was clipped by 3 bases and J by 8 bases, with 10 bases between them. This CDR3 spans 13 amino acids. Germline CDR1 and CDR2: LNHNV and YYDKDF (reference sequence). The CDR3 is CATSRDGYEKLFF. CDR3 bases: TGTGCCACCAGCAGGGACGGCTACGAAAAACTGTTTTTT.

This clonotype was picked up a small number of times. The rearrangement uses TRBV5-1 and TRBJ1-2; TRBD1 agrees at 10 bases. CDR1 SGHRS and CDR2 YFSETQ come from the germline V gene. The junction had 7 bases not matched to a gene; V was cut back by 4 bases and J by 4 bases. The CDR3 contains 15 residues. CDR3 sequence (DNA): TGCGCCAGCAGCCAGGTGGACAGGGGGTCCTATGGCTACACCTTC. Amino acids: CASSQVDRGSYGYTF.

This clonotype was observed a handful of times. The chain combines TRBV2 with TRBJ2-7; D is unresolved. V was shortened by 7 bases and J by 2 bases, with 12 bases between the two germline ends. From germline, CDR1 is SNHLY and CDR2 FYNNEI. The length of the CDR3 is 13 residues. CDR3: CASKTGPTYEQYF. DNA for the CDR3: TGTGCCAGCAAAACGGGCCCCACCTACGAGCAGTACTTC.

This clonotype was seen more than once but under ten times. The rearrangement uses TRBV4-2 and TRBJ1-2; the D gene is possibly TRBD1 (5 bases). The CDR3 spans 15 residues. The V end lost 1 base, the J end lost 3 bases, and 12 bases lay between the germline ends. Per the germline V gene, CDR1 is LGHNA and CDR2 is YNFKEQ. As DNA, the CDR3 is TGTGCCAGCAGCCAAGGGGGGGGTACTCACTATGGCTACACCTTC. Translated: CASSQGGGTHYGYTF.

This clonotype has a handful of counts. The chain combines TRBV5-1 with TRBJ2-1, with TRBD1 identical over 8 bases. Per germline, CDR1 SGHRS and CDR2 YFSETQ. This CDR3 is 17 amino acids long. V dropped 6 bases and J dropped 0; count of bases not matched to a gene: 11. CDR3 sequence: CASTPGGGTGSYNEQFF. The CDR3 bases are TGCGCCAGCACCCCAGGTGGGGGGACAGGCTCCTACAATGAGCAGTTCTTC.

The chain combines TRBV7-2 with TRBJ2-7; unclear D gene. The length of the CDR3 is 14 residues. V was trimmed by 3 bases and J by 5 bases, leaving 14 bases between them. Germline V CDR1 and CDR2: SGHTA, FQGNSA. As DNA, the CDR3 is TGTGCCAGCAGCTTTCGCCCAGGACCCCACGAGCAGTACTTC. Protein product: CASSFRPGPHEQYF. The entire variable domain, with the rest obtained from reference TRBV7-2 and TRBJ2-7, is as follows: GAGVSQSPSNKVTEKGKDVELRCDPISGHTALYWYRQSLGQGLEFLIYFQGNSAPDKSGLPSDRFSAERTGGSVSTLTIQRTQQEDSAVYLCASSFRPGPHEQYFGPGTRLTVT.

CDR3 loop: CASSPGRYFSGNTIYF. CDR3 nucleotide sequence: TGTGCCAGCAGCCCGGGACGGTACTTCTCTGGAAACACCATATATTTT. The J gene is TRBJ1-3, the V gene TRBV3-1; a possible D gene is TRBD1 (5 bases). V was cut by 4 bases and J by 0 bases, with 13 bases left in between. The CDR3 has 16 residues. Germline CDR1 is LGHDT and CDR2 is YNNKEL (reference sequence). The full variable domain, in which reference TRBV3-1 and TRBJ1-3 provide the parts outside the CDR3, is DTAVSQTPKYLVTQMGNDKSIKCEQNLGHDTMYWYKQDSKKFLKIMFSYNNKELIINETVPNRFSPKSPDKAHLNLHINSLELGDSAVYFCASSPGRYFSGNTIYFGEGSWLTVV.

This clonotype showed up just once. A much larger clone lies a single base off, so this may be a read error. This chain links TRBV29-1 with TRBJ2-5, with 7 bases identical to TRBD1. CDR3 length: 12 residues. With V trimmed by 5 bases and J by 9 bases, 9 bases remained unmatched. Germline V gives CDR1 SQVTM, CDR2 ANQGSEA. CDR3 sequence: CSVTTGLKPQYF. CDR3 DNA sequence: TGCAGCGTTACGACAGGGTTAAAGCCCCAGTACTTC.

This clonotype was counted only a few times. This sequence joins TRBV20-1 and TRBJ2-5; D is possibly TRBD2 (5 bases). The V end lost 1 base, the J end lost 1 base, and 10 bases lay between the germline ends. The CDR3 extends over 14 amino acids. Germline V CDR1 and CDR2: DFQATT, SNEGSKA (reference sequence). CDR3 region: CSARGARAQETQYF. The CDR3, as DNA: TGCAGTGCTAGAGGTGCGCGGGCCCAAGAGACCCAGTACTTC.